This passage covers 24 T cell receptor beta chains from one sample sequenced in a study of graft-versus-host responses after intestinal transplantation (dated by TCRdb to about 2021). These TCRs are of unknown antigen specificity. Library prep was done by the immunoSEQ multiplex PCR assay. The clones in this table, taken by TCRdb from immuneACCESS, are in-frame only. Not every clone is retained; where verified, under half of the shortfall comes from an unresolved V gene, and the cause of the rest is unknown. The sample table contains about 100,000 clones; only one count was recorded for around 90% of them. The ten most abundant clones make up roughly 0.71% of the sample. The time point label here, explained by the study, means: cells obtained before transplantation from donor or recipient. The sample consisted of unstimulated CD4+ T cells sorted from spleen or lymph node cells, taken before transplant. The receptors here all came from a human donor who was the organ donor for an intestinal transplant.

The chain joins TRBV18 to TRBJ2-7, with D possibly being TRBD1 (6 bases). Per the germline V gene, CDR1 is KGHSH and CDR2 is LQKENI. Trimming cost V 4 bases and J 5 bases, with 15 bases left between them. The CDR3 consists of 14 residues. The CDR3 DNA is TGTGCCAGCTCACGCACGGCAGGGGACGACGAGCAGTACTTC. Translated, it gives CASSRTAGDDEQYF.

The V gene is TRBV27, the J gene TRBJ2-1; D perhaps matches TRBD2 (5 bases). V lost 4 bases and J 4 bases, leaving 14 bases between the germline ends. The CDR3 length is 15 residues. Germline-derived CDR1 and CDR2 are MNHEY and SMNVEV (reference sequence). The CDR3 loop is CASSSEGFGYNEQFF. CDR3 DNA sequence: TGTGCCAGCAGTTCTGAGGGCTTTGGTTACAATGAGCAGTTCTTC.

The chain is built from TRBV2 and TRBJ2-2, with TRBD1 matching 9 bases. The CDR3 length is 15 residues. Germline CDR1 SNHLY, CDR2 FYNNEI. V shed 7 bases and J 4 bases; nucleotides not matched to a gene: 7. Here the CDR3 DNA reads TGTGCCAGCACCCCCGGGACAGGGATCACCGGGGAGCTGTTTTTT. It is translated as CASTPGTGITGELFF.

The chain recombines TRBV19 with TRBJ2-7, with TRBD2 as a possible D gene (6 bases). This CDR3 is built from 14 residues. Germline V gene data show CDR1 as LNHDA and CDR2 as SQIVND (reference sequence). Trimming stripped 3 bases from V and 9 bases from J, with 18 bases between. This CDR3 reads CASSMAAGPYGQYF. The CDR3 region has the DNA TGTGCCAGTAGTATGGCAGCGGGTCCCTATGGGCAGTACTTC.

This sequence joins TRBV6-4 and TRBJ1-5, with 7 bases matching TRBD1. Germline V gives CDR1 MRHNA, CDR2 SNTAGT. The length of the CDR3 is 14 residues. V dropped 6 bases and J dropped 3; count of bases not matched to a gene: 5. The CDR3 sequence is CASSAQGDNQPQHF. As DNA, the CDR3 is TGTGCCAGCAGCGCCCAGGGGGACAATCAGCCCCAGCATTTT.

The chain recombines TRBV2 with TRBJ2-7; 7 nucleotides line up with TRBD1. CDR1 is SNHLY, CDR2 FYNNEI, per germline. The CDR3 has 11 residues. The V segment lost 7 bases and the J segment 3 bases; nucleotides outside the gene matches: 0. The CDR3 reads CASTGGYEQYF. CDR3 bases: TGTGCCAGCACAGGGGGCTACGAGCAGTACTTC. The full variable domain, completed using reference TRBV2 and TRBJ2-7, is EPEVTQTPSHQVTQMGQEVILRCVPISNHLYFYWYRQILGQKVEFLVSFYNNEISEKSEIFDDQFSVERPDGSNFTLKIRSTKLEDSAMYFCASTGGYEQYFGPGTRLTVT.

J is TRBJ1-4 and V is TRBV18; D not resolved. The V end lost 2 bases, the J end lost 4 bases, and 20 bases lay between the germline ends. The CDR3 consists of 18 residues. The germline V gene encodes CDR1 KGHSH and CDR2 LQKENI. CDR3 sequence: CASSPFEPTLAGNEKLFF. The CDR3 bases are TGTGCCAGCTCACCATTTGAGCCGACATTGGCCGGTAATGAAAAACTGTTTTTT.

V usage is TRBV28 and J usage is TRBJ2-5; D unclear. The germline V and J ends were trimmed by 5 bases and 5 bases, with 18 bases remaining between them. The CDR3 length is 15 residues. CDR1 is MDHEN and CDR2 is SYDVKM in the germline V gene. The CDR3 reads CASSPPHGSSETQYF. The CDR3 DNA follows: TGTGCCAGCAGTCCCCCCCATGGATCCTCGGAGACCCAGTACTTC. Using reference TRBV28 and TRBJ2-5 for the parts outside the CDR3, the full variable domain is DVKVTQSSRYLVKRTGEKVFLECVQDMDHENMFWYRQDPGLGLRLIYFSYDVKMKEKGDIPEGYSVSREKKERFSLILESASTNQTSMYLCASSPPHGSSETQYFGPGTRLLVL.

About this clone itself: The identical CDR3 is also encoded by other nucleotide sequences in the sample. The chain is built from TRBV6-6 and TRBJ2-7, with D possibly matching TRBD2 (6 bases). CDR1 MNHNY and CDR2 SVGAGI come from the germline V gene (reference sequence). V gave up 10 bases and J gave up 3 bases, with 13 bases separating them. The CDR3 covers 12 residues. The CDR3 spells CATGGDGYEQYF. In DNA, the CDR3 is TGTGCCACGGGCGGGGATGGCTACGAGCAGTACTTC.

The CDR3 sequence is CASSGLKGTGETQYF. DNA for the CDR3: TGTGCCAGCAGTGGACTCAAGGGGACAGGAGAGACCCAGTACTTC. The chain recombines TRBV2 with TRBJ2-5; 8 nucleotides line up with TRBD1. The CDR3 extends over 15 amino acids. Unmatched junction bases numbered 8, after V lost 4 bases and J lost 4 bases. Germline assignment: CDR1 SNHLY and CDR2 FYNNEI.

The chain has TRBV19 and TRBJ2-3; no clear D. Between the trimmed V and J ends, which lost 0 bases and 0 bases, there was a span of 7 bases. CDR3 length: 15 amino acids. In germline, CDR1 is LNHDA, CDR2 SQIVND (reference sequence). In nucleotides, the CDR3 is TGTGCCAGTAGTATAGACAGGTCTAGCACAGATACGCAGTATTTT. Its translation is CASSIDRSSTDTQYF.

The table lists this clone with a few counts. The chain carries TRBV27 and TRBJ1-5; 9 bases are a match to TRBD1. The CDR3 covers 15 residues. V was pared by 0 bases and J by 7 bases, with 4 bases of the junction left unmatched. In germline, CDR1 is MNHEY, CDR2 SMNVEV (reference sequence). The CDR3 DNA reads TGTGCCAGCAGTTTATCGTCGGGACAGGGCCAGCCCCAGCATTTT. Translating gives CASSLSSGQGQPQHF.

The chain joins TRBV10-3 to TRBJ2-7; 9 bases are shared with TRBD1. The V gene end was trimmed by 10 bases and the J gene end by 5 bases; junction bases not matched to a gene: 6. This CDR3 contains 12 residues. Germline lookup yields CDR1 ENHRY and CDR2 SYGVKD. CDR3 coding DNA: TGTGCCACCGGACAGGGGATGAACGAGCAGTACTTC. Translating it yields CATGQGMNEQYF.

The chain uses TRBV7-2 and TRBJ2-5; no definite D call. The CDR3 covers 16 residues. Per the germline V gene, CDR1 is SGHTA and CDR2 is FQGNSA. Trimming stripped 5 bases from V and 0 bases from J, with 16 bases between. The CDR3 DNA reads as TGTGCCAGCAGCCACAACGCTAGGCGGTACCAAGAGACCCAGTACTTC. It yields the protein CASSHNARRYQETQYF.

The rearrangement uses TRBV6-1 and TRBJ1-2; 8 nucleotides agree with TRBD1. The junction had 12 bases not matched to a gene; V was cut back by 6 bases and J by 9 bases. CDR3 size: 14 residues. Germline CDR1 is MNHNS and CDR2 is SASEGT. The CDR3 DNA is TGTGCCAGCAGCGTAGGGACAGGAGTATTTCGCTACACCTTC. Its protein is CASSVGTGVFRYTF.

The chain couples TRBV10-3 to TRBJ2-5; D call uncertain. CDR3 length: 11 amino acids. Germline lookup yields CDR1 ENHRY and CDR2 SYGVKD. Trimming shortened V by 2 bases and J by 5 bases, and 3 bases separated the two germline ends. This chain's CDR3 is CAISEGETQYF. DNA for the CDR3: TGTGCCATCAGTGAGGGTGAGACCCAGTACTTC.

V is TRBV6-6 and J is TRBJ2-7; no definite D call. CDR1 is MNHNY, CDR2 SVGAGI, per germline (reference sequence). The germline V and J ends were trimmed by 0 bases and 1 base, with 10 bases remaining between them. This CDR3 is 15 amino acids long. CDR3 in DNA: TGTGCCAGCAGTTACTCGAGTACTCTTTCCTACGAGCAGTACTTC. Protein product: CASSYSSTLSYEQYF.

This clone was seen only once. CDR3 sequence reads: CASSVGGRGSDTQYF. The CDR3 DNA reads TGTGCCAGCAGCGTAGGAGGGAGGGGGTCAGATACGCAGTATTTT. The V call is TRBV9, the J call TRBJ2-3; possible D gene TRBD2, 7 bases. The CDR3 length is 15 residues. In germline, CDR1 is SGDLS, CDR2 YYNGEE. V was shortened by 0 bases and J by 4 bases, with 12 bases between the two germline ends.

The chain employs TRBV19 and TRBJ1-1; tentatively, D is TRBD1 (5 bases). The CDR3 is made up of 13 amino acids. V was cut by 4 bases and J by 0 bases, with 6 bases left in between. CDR1 and CDR2 (germline): LNHDA, SQIVND (reference sequence). The CDR3 bases are TGTGCCAGTAGTACAGGGATGAACACTGAAGCTTTCTTT. It codes for CASSTGMNTEAFF. Full variable domain (missing parts from reference TRBV19 and TRBJ1-1): DGGITQSPKYLFRKEGQNVTLSCEQNLNHDAMYWYRQDPGQGLRLIYYSQIVNDFQKGDIAEGYSVSREKKESFPLTVTSAQKNPTAFYLCASSTGMNTEAFFGQGTRLTVV.

The chain combines TRBV21-1 with TRBJ1-5; TRBD1 was called by the table and not checked on the DNA. TRBV21-1 is shown as a pseudogene. CDR3 length: 17 residues. CDR3 sequence: CASSKEDRGYSNQPQHF. CDR3 nucleotide sequence: TGTGCCAGCAGCAAAGAAGACAGGGGTTATAGCAATCAGCCCCAGCATTTT.

The gene calls are TRBV6-1 and TRBJ1-5; D is undetermined. Germline V gives CDR1 MNHNS, CDR2 SASEGT. CDR3 length: 13 residues. Trimming took off 0 bases at V and 12 bases at J, with 12 bases between the two ends. CDR3 residues: CASSEARETRQHF. DNA for the CDR3: TGTGCCAGCAGTGAAGCGCGAGAGACACGCCAGCATTTT.

The chain is built from TRBV2 and TRBJ1-2; 9 bases fit TRBD1. Germline V gene data show CDR1 as SNHLY and CDR2 as FYNNEI. This CDR3 is built from 14 residues. J lost 5 bases, V lost 2 bases, and 3 bases had no gene match. This CDR3 is CASSENRGRYGYTF. The CDR3 DNA reads TGTGCCAGCAGTGAAAACAGGGGGCGGTATGGCTACACCTTC.

The CDR3 DNA sequence: TGTGCCACTCTCGGAGCGGGGGGGCGAGAGACCCAGTACTTC. Amino acids: CATLGAGGRETQYF. The genes are TRBV15 and TRBJ2-5; 10 nucleotides align to TRBD2. Trimming removed 9 bases from V and 4 bases from J; junction bases left unmatched: 8. The CDR3 has 14 residues. From germline, CDR1 is LNHNV and CDR2 YYDKDF (reference sequence).

This clone was detected a few times. This chain connects TRBV10-3 to TRBJ2-7; D gene uncertain. Germline loops: CDR1 ENHRY, CDR2 SYGVKD. The length of the CDR3 is 11 residues. V lost 0 bases, J lost 7 bases, and 4 bases lay in between. Here the CDR3 DNA reads TGTGCCATCAGTGAGTCGAGGGAGCAGTACTTC. Amino acid sequence: CAISESREQYF.